This paragraph covers one TCR beta chain sequence. Antigen specificity is unknown. Generated by immunoSEQ multiplex PCR, the TCRdb table keeps only in-frame clones and is missing some. Of 100,000 to 120,000 clones detected, around nine tenths appear once; the ten largest clones hold almost 2.5%. This entry is derived from a study of T cell responses to AZD1222 COVID-19 vaccine. The germline V gene encodes CDR1 SGDLS and CDR2 YYNGEE. With 0 bases removed from V and 6 bases from J, the gap between germline ends came to 12 bases. CDR3 length: 15 amino acids. Study-wide results and limits: The breadth and depth of Spike-specific TCRs increased once two AZD1222 doses had been given.

The source is an adult who received the AZD1222 COVID-19 vaccine. This rearrangement joins TRBV9 to TRBJ2-2; no definite D call. This specimen was peripheral blood, taken 28 days after the second AZD1222 dose. CDR3 protein: CASSVDGPAPGELFF. CDR3 nucleotides: TGTGCCAGCAGCGTAGATGGCCCCGCACCCGGGGAGCTGTTTTTT.